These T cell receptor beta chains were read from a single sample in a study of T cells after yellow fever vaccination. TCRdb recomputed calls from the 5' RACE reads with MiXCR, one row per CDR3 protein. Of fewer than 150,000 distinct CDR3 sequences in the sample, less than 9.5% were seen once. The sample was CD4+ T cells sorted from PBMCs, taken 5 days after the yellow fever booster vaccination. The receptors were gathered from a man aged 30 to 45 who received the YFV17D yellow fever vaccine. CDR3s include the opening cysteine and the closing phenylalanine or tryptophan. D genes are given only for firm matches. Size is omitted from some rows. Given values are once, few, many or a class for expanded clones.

CDR3nt: TGTGCTAGTGGTTTGGCCGCAAAGGAAGCGTCCAACACAGATACGCAGTATTTT
CDR3aa: CASGLAAKEASNTDTQYF
j_gene: TRBJ2-3
d_gene: -
abundance: many
v_gene: TRBV12-5

CDR3nt: TGCGCCAGCACAGATAGCGGGTTACCTACATTTGGGCAGTTCTTC
CDR3aa: CASTDSGLPTFGQFF
j_gene: TRBJ2-1
d_gene: TRBD2
abundance: many
v_gene: TRBV5-1

CDR3nt: TGTGCCAGCAGTCTGAAGCACAGCACCTCCTACAATGAGCAGTTCTTC
CDR3aa: CASSLKHSTSYNEQFF
j_gene: TRBJ2-1
d_gene: -
abundance: many
v_gene: TRBV12-3/TRBV12-4

CDR3nt: TGTGCCAGCAGTGTGGGTACGGGAGGTCGTAATTCACCCCTCCACTTT
CDR3aa: CASSVGTGGRNSPLHF
j_gene: TRBJ1-6
d_gene: -
abundance: many
v_gene: TRBV25-1

CDR3nt: TGTGCCATCAGGCCTCCCGGGACTAGCGGGCCCATTGAGCAGTTCTTC
CDR3aa: CAIRPPGTSGPIEQFF
j_gene: TRBJ2-1
d_gene: TRBD2
abundance: many
v_gene: TRBV10-3

CDR3nt: TGTGCCAGCAGACCCGGGACTAGCGGGTACGAGCAGTACTTC
CDR3aa: CASRPGTSGYEQYF
j_gene: TRBJ2-7
d_gene: TRBD2
abundance: many
v_gene: TRBV6-1

CDR3nt: TGTGCCAGCAGTTTAGGCGCGCGGACTACCTACGAGCAGTACTTC
CDR3aa: CASSLGARTTYEQYF
j_gene: TRBJ2-7
d_gene: -
abundance: many
v_gene: TRBV12-3/TRBV12-4

CDR3nt: TGTGCCAGCAGCCTCACCTATGAAAAACTGTTTTTT
CDR3aa: CASSLTYEKLFF
j_gene: TRBJ1-4
d_gene: -
abundance: many
v_gene: TRBV12-3/TRBV12-4

CDR3nt: TGCAGTGCCACAGACGGGACAATCACCTACGAGCAGTACTTC
CDR3aa: CSATDGTITYEQYF
j_gene: TRBJ2-7
d_gene: -
abundance: many
v_gene: TRBV20-1

CDR3nt: TGTGCCAGCATCGTGGACAGGGGCCATGGCTACACCTTC
CDR3aa: CASIVDRGHGYTF
j_gene: TRBJ1-2
d_gene: TRBD1
abundance: many
v_gene: TRBV2

CDR3nt: TGCAGTGCTGCAGAGGCGGGGGGTCGGACCCAGTACTTC
CDR3aa: CSAAEAGGRTQYF
j_gene: TRBJ2-5
d_gene: TRBD2
abundance: many
v_gene: TRBV20-1

CDR3nt: TGCAGTGCTAGTTTGACAGGGTCTTACGAGCAGTACTTC
CDR3aa: CSASLTGSYEQYF
j_gene: TRBJ2-7
d_gene: TRBD1
abundance: many
v_gene: TRBV20-1

CDR3nt: TGCGCCAGCAGCTCCAGACCAGCGGCCGGGGAATTGCAAGAGACCCAGTACTTC
CDR3aa: CASSSRPAAGELQETQYF
j_gene: TRBJ2-5
d_gene: -
abundance: many
v_gene: TRBV5-1

CDR3nt: TGTGCCGACCACCGGACAGAGCAATACGAGCAGTACTTC
CDR3aa: CADHRTEQYEQYF
j_gene: TRBJ2-7
d_gene: -
abundance: -
v_gene: TRBV21-1

CDR3nt: TGTGCCAGCAGTTACTCTATTAATGAGCAGTTCTTC
CDR3aa: CASSYSINEQFF
j_gene: TRBJ2-1
d_gene: -
abundance: many
v_gene: TRBV6-6

CDR3nt: TGTGCCAGCAGCCCTGGGGGGATCGCCTACGAGCAGTACTTC
CDR3aa: CASSPGGIAYEQYF
j_gene: TRBJ2-7
d_gene: -
abundance: many
v_gene: TRBV9

CDR3nt: TGTGCCAGCAGCCCCGGGAGGCAGGGCGGCACCGGGGAGCTGTTTTTT
CDR3aa: CASSPGRQGGTGELFF
j_gene: TRBJ2-2
d_gene: TRBD2
abundance: many
v_gene: TRBV5-5

CDR3nt: TGTGCCAGCAGCTTAAACCCGGGACAGGGGGCAAATGAAAAACTGTTTTTT
CDR3aa: CASSLNPGQGANEKLFF
j_gene: TRBJ1-4
d_gene: TRBD1
abundance: -
v_gene: TRBV7-9

CDR3nt: TGTGCCAGCAGTTCCGGACTAGCGGGAGCCCAGGGGACCCAGTACTTC
CDR3aa: CASSSGLAGAQGTQYF
j_gene: TRBJ2-5
d_gene: TRBD2
abundance: few
v_gene: TRBV6-6

CDR3nt: TGCGCCAGCAGCCAAGCCGGGACCCGAGCTTTCGATGAGCAGTTCTTC
CDR3aa: CASSQAGTRAFDEQFF
j_gene: TRBJ2-1
d_gene: -
abundance: many
v_gene: TRBV4-3

CDR3nt: TGCGCCAGCAGCTTGGAAGCAGGGGGCTCCTACGAGCAGTACTTC
CDR3aa: CASSLEAGGSYEQYF
j_gene: TRBJ2-7
d_gene: TRBD1
abundance: many
v_gene: TRBV5-1

CDR3nt: TGCGCCAGCAGCTTGAAGGGCGGGGAGCTGTTTTTT
CDR3aa: CASSLKGGELFF
j_gene: TRBJ2-2
d_gene: -
abundance: many
v_gene: TRBV5-1

CDR3nt: TGTGCCATCAGCCCCGCTCCGGGACAGGGGGCGGGAAACACTGAAGCTTTCTTT
CDR3aa: CAISPAPGQGAGNTEAFF
j_gene: TRBJ1-1
d_gene: TRBD1
abundance: many
v_gene: TRBV10-3

CDR3nt: TGTGCCAGCAGCTTTCTACCGAACACCGGGGAGCTGTTTTTT
CDR3aa: CASSFLPNTGELFF
j_gene: TRBJ2-2
d_gene: -
abundance: -
v_gene: TRBV7-9

CDR3nt: TGTGCACCCCCGGGGCAGGATAACACCGGGGAGCTGTTTTTT
CDR3aa: CAPPGQDNTGELFF
j_gene: TRBJ2-2
d_gene: -
abundance: -
v_gene: TRBV21-1

CDR3nt: TGTGCCAGCAGTTCGACAGGGAACACAGATACGCAGTATTTT
CDR3aa: CASSSTGNTDTQYF
j_gene: TRBJ2-3
d_gene: TRBD1
abundance: many
v_gene: TRBV6-5

CDR3nt: TGTGCCAGCAGCTTCACTAGCGGGAACTCCTACGAGCAGTACTTC
CDR3aa: CASSFTSGNSYEQYF
j_gene: TRBJ2-7
d_gene: TRBD2
abundance: many
v_gene: TRBV7-2

CDR3nt: TGTGCCAGCAGCGCCCGGGACGGAGGTTTTTACGAGCAGTACTTC
CDR3aa: CASSARDGGFYEQYF
j_gene: TRBJ2-7
d_gene: -
abundance: many
v_gene: TRBV7-8

CDR3nt: TGTGCCAGCAGCTCTTCTGACAGGGCCAGCGGAGGACTGTTTTTT
CDR3aa: CASSSSDRASGGLFF
j_gene: TRBJ1-4
d_gene: TRBD1
abundance: many
v_gene: TRBV7-9

CDR3nt: TGCGCCAGCAGCTTGGCGAACTCTGGGGCCAACGTCCTGACTTTC
CDR3aa: CASSLANSGANVLTF
j_gene: TRBJ2-6
d_gene: -
abundance: many
v_gene: TRBV5-1

CDR3nt: TGCAGTGCTAGAGAAGAGGGCACTAACACCGGGGAGCTGTTTTTT
CDR3aa: CSAREEGTNTGELFF
j_gene: TRBJ2-2
d_gene: -
abundance: -
v_gene: TRBV20-1

CDR3nt: TGTGCCGTGACTAGCGGGAGTAGGGCAGATACGCAGTATTTT
CDR3aa: CAVTSGSRADTQYF
j_gene: TRBJ2-3
d_gene: TRBD2
abundance: -
v_gene: TRBV24-1

CDR3nt: TGTGCCAGCAGTTTAGGATTGGGGGTCGGTCGGTACTTC
CDR3aa: CASSLGLGVGRYF
j_gene: TRBJ2-4
d_gene: -
abundance: many
v_gene: TRBV12-3/TRBV12-4

CDR3nt: TGTGCCATCAGTGAGAGAGGGGGTACCGCCTACGAGCAGTACTTC
CDR3aa: CAISERGGTAYEQYF
j_gene: TRBJ2-7
d_gene: -
abundance: many
v_gene: TRBV10-3

CDR3nt: TGTGCCAGCAGTTTGGGGGGCCCCTCGGTGAGTGAGCAGTTCTTC
CDR3aa: CASSLGGPSVSEQFF
j_gene: TRBJ2-1
d_gene: -
abundance: many
v_gene: TRBV12-3/TRBV12-4

CDR3nt: TGCAGTGCTAGAAGGAGGGTTTGGCGGGAGCTTAGTGAGCAGTACTTC
CDR3aa: CSARRRVWRELSEQYF
j_gene: TRBJ2-7
d_gene: TRBD2
abundance: many
v_gene: TRBV20-1

CDR3nt: TGTGCCAGCAGACTCAGGGGATTGGAAGGCTACACCTTC
CDR3aa: CASRLRGLEGYTF
j_gene: TRBJ1-2
d_gene: -
abundance: -
v_gene: TRBV6-5

CDR3nt: TGCAGTGCTAGAGGGGTTGGCTACACCTTC
CDR3aa: CSARGVGYTF
j_gene: TRBJ1-2
d_gene: -
abundance: many
v_gene: TRBV20-1

CDR3nt: TGTGCCAGCAGCTTAGTGGGCCGAATCGGAATAATCACTGAAGCTTTCTTT
CDR3aa: CASSLVGRIGIITEAFF
j_gene: TRBJ1-1
d_gene: -
abundance: many
v_gene: TRBV7-2

CDR3nt: TGCAGCGCCCGAAACACCGGGGAGCTGTTTTTT
CDR3aa: CSARNTGELFF
j_gene: TRBJ2-2
d_gene: -
abundance: many
v_gene: TRBV29-1

CDR3nt: TGTGCCAGCAGCCCCTTCGGCGGGAGTAGCGCAGATACGCAGTATTTT
CDR3aa: CASSPFGGSSADTQYF
j_gene: TRBJ2-3
d_gene: TRBD2
abundance: many
v_gene: TRBV7-2

CDR3nt: TGTGCCAGCAGTATTGGGGGGGGGCGAAGGTCCGGGGAGCTGTTTTTT
CDR3aa: CASSIGGGRRSGELFF
j_gene: TRBJ2-2
d_gene: -
abundance: many
v_gene: TRBV6-5

CDR3nt: TGTGCCAGCAGCTCTCCCCCCGGGACAGGTAGCTACGAGCAGTACTTC
CDR3aa: CASSSPPGTGSYEQYF
j_gene: TRBJ2-7
d_gene: TRBD1
abundance: many
v_gene: TRBV7-2

CDR3nt: TGTGCCTGGAGTGGAGACAGGGGGCGCACCGGGGAGCTGTTTTTT
CDR3aa: CAWSGDRGRTGELFF
j_gene: TRBJ2-2
d_gene: TRBD1
abundance: many
v_gene: TRBV30

CDR3nt: TGTGCCAGCAGCCCGCTGACGGGAGGGCCGTCGGATACGCAGTATTTT
CDR3aa: CASSPLTGGPSDTQYF
j_gene: TRBJ2-3
d_gene: TRBD2
abundance: many
v_gene: TRBV3-1

CDR3nt: TGTGCCAGCAGTTACTCGGGACTAGCGGGAGAGAATACGCAGTATTTT
CDR3aa: CASSYSGLAGENTQYF
j_gene: TRBJ2-3
d_gene: TRBD2
abundance: many
v_gene: TRBV6-5

CDR3nt: TGCGCCAGCAGCTTCTTGACGGACAGCACAGATACGCAGTATTTT
CDR3aa: CASSFLTDSTDTQYF
j_gene: TRBJ2-3
d_gene: -
abundance: many
v_gene: TRBV5-1

CDR3nt: TGTGCCATCACCCGGGACAGCTCCTATAATTCACCCCTCCACTTT
CDR3aa: CAITRDSSYNSPLHF
j_gene: TRBJ1-6
d_gene: TRBD1
abundance: many
v_gene: TRBV10-3

CDR3nt: TGTGCCAGCAGACGTACAGGGATGCCCTATGGCTACACCTTC
CDR3aa: CASRRTGMPYGYTF
j_gene: TRBJ1-2
d_gene: -
abundance: few
v_gene: TRBV7-2

CDR3nt: TGTGCCAGTCAGGGTTGGGCCGGGGAGCTGTTTTTT
CDR3aa: CASQGWAGELFF
j_gene: TRBJ2-2
d_gene: -
abundance: many
v_gene: TRBV24-1

CDR3nt: TGTGCCAGCAGCTTCGCGGAGACCCAGTACTTC
CDR3aa: CASSFAETQYF
j_gene: TRBJ2-5
d_gene: -
abundance: many
v_gene: TRBV7-9

CDR3nt: TGTGCCAGCGAGCGACAGGCTTTCTACGAGCAGTACTTC
CDR3aa: CASERQAFYEQYF
j_gene: TRBJ2-7
d_gene: -
abundance: many
v_gene: TRBV6-2/TRBV6-3

CDR3nt: TGTGCCAGCAGTTTAGCACTAGCGGGAGGGTTAGATGAGCAGTTCTTC
CDR3aa: CASSLALAGGLDEQFF
j_gene: TRBJ2-1
d_gene: TRBD2
abundance: many
v_gene: TRBV7-3

CDR3nt: TGTGCCAGCAGTTTGGGCTTAGCGGGACCGGGCACAGATACGCAGTATTTT
CDR3aa: CASSLGLAGPGTDTQYF
j_gene: TRBJ2-3
d_gene: TRBD2
abundance: many
v_gene: TRBV27

CDR3nt: TGCAGTGCCCTCCGAAAACAGGGTTTGGAGACCCAGTACTTC
CDR3aa: CSALRKQGLETQYF
j_gene: TRBJ2-5
d_gene: -
abundance: few
v_gene: TRBV20-1

CDR3nt: TGTGCCAGCAGCCGGGTCACCCGGGTCGGAAACACCATATATTTT
CDR3aa: CASSRVTRVGNTIYF
j_gene: TRBJ1-3
d_gene: -
abundance: many
v_gene: TRBV5-5

CDR3nt: TGCAGCGTTGAAGGAGGACTAGCCCGAGGGAATGAGCAGTTCTTC
CDR3aa: CSVEGGLARGNEQFF
j_gene: TRBJ2-1
d_gene: TRBD2
abundance: many
v_gene: TRBV29-1

CDR3nt: TGCGCCAGCAGTCCAATTCGGAGGGGCACTGAAGCTTTCTTT
CDR3aa: CASSPIRRGTEAFF
j_gene: TRBJ1-1
d_gene: -
abundance: many
v_gene: TRBV5-1

CDR3nt: TGTGCCAGCAAGCCCGCGGGAACCACAGATACGCAGTATTTT
CDR3aa: CASKPAGTTDTQYF
j_gene: TRBJ2-3
d_gene: -
abundance: few
v_gene: TRBV6-1

CDR3nt: TGTGCCAGTAGGCCTCAGCGGGGCGCAGGTACCGGGGAGCTGTTTTTT
CDR3aa: CASRPQRGAGTGELFF
j_gene: TRBJ2-2
d_gene: TRBD2
abundance: few
v_gene: TRBV19